The next 10 T cell receptor beta chains were all read from a single sample in a study of T cell responses to AZD1222 COVID-19 vaccine. Libraries were prepared by immunoSEQ multiplex PCR; TCRdb keeps only in-frame clonotypes and omits some of them. The repertoire holds about 94,000 clones, with around 85% as singletons. The sample here was peripheral blood, taken 28 days after the second AZD1222 dose. These TCRs come from an adult who received the AZD1222 COVID-19 vaccine.

CDR3 sequence: CASSLDPGGLTGELFF. Written as DNA, the CDR3 is TGCGCCAGCAGCTTGGACCCCGGGGGCCTCACCGGGGAGCTGTTTTTT. This sequence joins TRBV5-1 and TRBJ2-2; D may match TRBD1 or TRBD2 (6 bases each). Per germline, CDR1 SGHRS and CDR2 YFSETQ. This CDR3 contains 16 residues. The V gene lost 0 bases and the J gene lost 4 bases, with 13 bases spanning the gap.

J is TRBJ1-1 and V is TRBV6-6; D is unclear. The length of the CDR3 is 13 residues. V was shortened by 6 bases and J by 1 base, with 9 bases between the two germline ends. CDR1 MNHNY and CDR2 SVGAGI come from the germline V gene (reference sequence). CDR3 sequence: CASSPAGNTEAFF. The CDR3 DNA sequence: TGTGCCAGCAGCCCCGCGGGGAACACTGAAGCTTTCTTT.

V gene TRBV28 combines with J gene TRBJ1-1, with D maybe TRBD1 (6 bases). Germline V CDR1 and CDR2: MDHEN, SYDVKM. The CDR3 contains 18 residues. V was shortened by 0 bases and J by 0 bases, with 17 bases between the two germline ends. CDR3 bases: TGTGCCAGCAGTTTATGGAGGACCGGTACAGGGATGAACACTGAAGCTTTCTTT. Its protein product is CASSLWRTGTGMNTEAFF.

This rearrangement joins TRBV10-2 to TRBJ1-3; D is ambiguous. The CDR3 covers 16 residues. The V and J ends lost 0 bases and 2 bases respectively, with 11 bases between them. Germline CDR1 reads WSHSY; CDR2 reads SAAADI. The CDR3 is CASSESAGFTGNTIYF. CDR3 sequence (DNA): TGCGCCAGCAGTGAGTCGGCCGGATTCACTGGAAACACCATATATTTT.

J is TRBJ2-5 and V is TRBV7-2; 7 bases line up with TRBD2. Germline trimming cut 5 bases from V and 3 bases from J; bases unmatched to any gene: 3. The germline V gene has CDR1 SGHTA and CDR2 FQGNSA. The CDR3 is 13 amino acids. The CDR3 loop reads CASSPGREETQYF. CDR3 DNA: TGTGCCAGCAGCCCAGGGAGGGAAGAGACCCAGTACTTC.

V is TRBV18 and J is TRBJ1-1, with no clear D. This CDR3 region has 14 residues. Between the trimmed V and J ends, which lost 2 bases and 1 base, there was a span of 8 bases. The germline V gene has CDR1 KGHSH and CDR2 LQKENI. CDR3 sequence reads: CASSPARQNTEAFF. For the CDR3, the DNA is TGTGCCAGCTCACCAGCGCGGCAGAACACTGAAGCTTTCTTT.

The gene calls are TRBV4-3 and TRBJ2-3; 11 nucleotides align to TRBD2. CDR3 length: 16 amino acids. Germline V gene sequence: CDR1 LGHNA, CDR2 YSLEER. The junction had 10 bases not matched to a gene; V was cut back by 1 base and J by 10 bases. The DNA for the CDR3 is TGCGCCAGCAGCCAAGGCACTAGCGGGAGTAACGGTCCGCAGTATTTT. Residues: CASSQGTSGSNGPQYF.

The V and J genes are TRBV7-9 and TRBJ2-1; no reliable D call. Germline CDR1 is SEHNR and CDR2 is FQNEAQ (reference sequence). The CDR3 totals 11 residues. V lost 5 bases to trimming and J lost 14 bases, with 13 bases between them. In DNA, the CDR3 is TGTGCCAGCAGCCCCCTGAGCTTGAAGTTCTTC. Its translation: CASSPLSLKFF.

The table lists this clone with a count of one. CDR3 in DNA: TGTGCCAGCAGCTCGGGACAGATAAACGGTGGCGAGCAGTACTTC. It translates to CASSSGQINGGEQYF. The chain employs TRBV7-3 and TRBJ2-7; TRBD1 agrees at 7 bases. This CDR3 spans 15 amino acids. In germline, CDR1 is SGHTA, CDR2 FQGTGA. The ends lost 4 bases at V and 6 bases at J; junction bases unmatched: 12.

This chain joins TRBV6-1 and TRBJ2-5; D not certain. The CDR3 sequence is 14 residues long. Per the germline V gene, CDR1 is MNHNS and CDR2 is SASEGT. Deletions cut 2 bases from V and 0 bases from J, with 7 bases between. The CDR3: CASSEPPYQETQYF. As DNA, the CDR3 is TGTGCCAGCAGTGAACCCCCGTACCAAGAGACCCAGTACTTC.